This record covers a single TCR beta chain. Individual cDNA molecules each received unique molecular identifiers attached to them. A single record per CDR3 protein comes from TCRdb applying MiXCR to the 5' RACE reads. Found here are fewer than 85,000 distinct CDR3 sequences, around 17% of them singletons; the top ten hold roughly 2.7%. The CDR3 is 11 residues long. The V and J ends lost 4 bases and 7 bases respectively, with 7 bases between them. Germline V CDR1 and CDR2: MNHNY, SVGAGI (reference sequence). The data belong to a study of early T cells in non-severe SARS-CoV-2 infection. Whole-study context: The study sequenced bulk RNA from unsorted whole blood, with chains unpaired.

This TCR came from an adult who was a healthcare worker with PCR-confirmed SARS-CoV-2 infection or an uninfected control (not recorded which). The specimen was whole blood. This chain uses TRBV6-6 with TRBJ1-1; D is ambiguous. The CDR3 nucleotides read TGTGCCAGCAGTTTGAACCGTGAAGCTTTCTTT. Encoded protein: CASSLNREAFF.